The sequence of this T cell receptor (beta chain) was determined in a study of persistence of HIV-infected CD4 T cells. Study overall: Donors had been on suppressive ART for a median of roughly 8 years.

The libraries were made with immunoSEQ version 4 in survey mode. Assay: immunoSEQ multiplex PCR; the TCRdb copy retains only in-frame clones and omits some. The table has around 35,000 clones, approximately 88% seen once; the top ten hold under 1.5%. Study-wide findings and caveats: Within sorted populations, more oligoclonal TCRs accompanied more oligoclonal proviruses.

Notes on this clone: Antigen: not known.

Nonspecific anti-CD3/anti-CD28 bead stimulation represents the broad CD4+ T cell repertoire. Sorting of responding CD4+ T cells relied on upregulated CD40 ligand together with CD69. These HIV-1-infected adults initiated suppressive ART in chronic infection. CD8+ T cells were removed from PBMCs prior to stimulation. The TCR sequence derives from an adult man with HIV who was CMV-seropositive. Sample: CD4+ T cells sorted from PBMCs after 18-hour stimulation, taken from a patient who received antiretroviral therapy.

CDR3 sequence reads: CAWSVGWGQVNQPQHF. CDR3 nucleotides: TGTGCCTGGAGTGTAGGCTGGGGGCAAGTCAATCAGCCCCAGCATTTT. The V call is TRBV30, the J call TRBJ1-5, with a possible D match to TRBD1 (6 bases). Germline-derived CDR1 and CDR2 are GTSNPN and SVGIG (reference sequence). This CDR3 comprises 16 residues. Trimming removed 0 bases from V and 3 bases from J, with 15 bases in between.